The clone carrying this T cell receptor (beta chain) was counted many times. These data come from a study of T cell repertoires in cytomegalovirus infection. TCRdb ran MiXCR on the reads and lists one entry per CDR3 protein. The profile shows roughly 760,000 distinct CDR3 sequences, roughly 36% of them singletons. Looked up from germline, CDR1 is SNHLY and CDR2 is FYNNEI. The CDR3 loop spans 17 amino acids. Trimming removed 6 bases from V and 0 bases from J; junction bases left unmatched: 14. The sequence came from a human donor in good health (CMV status not recorded). Some clones in this sample may be carry-over from other donors' samples. V usage is TRBV2 and J usage is TRBJ2-7; 7 bases map to TRBD2. The sequenced material came from PBMCs. The CDR3 coding sequence is TGTGCCAGCAGCCCAAAGGGAGGGTTCACGAGCTCCTACGAGCAGTACTTC. Its translation: CASSPKGGFTSSYEQYF.